This T cell receptor (beta chain) was sequenced during a study of early T cells in non-severe SARS-CoV-2 infection. Regarding the study as a whole: Using VDJdb, the matching emphasized anti-spike CD8 responses while missing private and CD4 specificities.

TCRdb re-called the 5' RACE reads with MiXCR, one entry per CDR3 protein. The sample records about 90,000 distinct CDR3 sequences, 9.5% to 15% being singletons. Trimming left V 8 bases short and J 8 bases short, with 20 bases between. The CDR3 extends over 14 amino acids. The germline V gene has CDR1 MNHEY and CDR2 SMNVEV (reference sequence). To note about this clonotype: What it binds is not known.

The sequence was obtained from an adult who was a healthcare worker with PCR-confirmed SARS-CoV-2 infection or an uninfected control (not recorded which). The sequencing here drew on whole blood, taken at baseline. The gene calls are TRBV27 and TRBJ2-3, with no clear D. CDR3 in amino acids: CASGYGPTAGTQYF. The CDR3 bases are TGTGCCAGCGGGTACGGGCCCACAGCTGGTACGCAGTATTTT.